The clone carrying this TCR beta chain was detected once. The record originates from a study of blood T cell repertoires in COVID-19. Study as a whole: Sources were T cells, B-cell-depleted T cells, or PBMCs; the material itself was cDNA or gDNA.

The assay was immunoSEQ multiplex PCR, and TCRdb's table has in-frame clones only and misses some. The data contain more than 70,000 clones, 75% to 95% of them singletons. This sequence was found in a woman in her forties or fifties in a cohort sampled during active COVID-19. The sequenced material came from peripheral blood.

The CDR3 loop reads CATLIGEKGNTIYF. CDR3 nucleotide sequence: TGTGCCACCCTAATTGGAGAAAAGGGAAACACCATATATTTT. The rearrangement joins TRBV2 to TRBJ1-3; D unclear. Germline CDR1 reads SNHLY; CDR2 reads FYNNEI. The V end lost 10 bases, the J end lost 4 bases, and 17 bases lay between the germline ends. The CDR3 contains 14 residues.